This TCR beta chain was sequenced for a study of cytomegalovirus exposure and HLA in healthy donors. CDR1 and CDR2 from the germline V gene are MNHNS and SASEGT. The CDR3 is 15 residues long. Trimming stripped 4 bases from V and 0 bases from J, with 10 bases between. The PCR contained 60 Vbeta and 13 Jbeta primers. Generated by immunoSEQ multiplex PCR, the TCRdb table keeps only in-frame clones and is missing some. This repertoire shows tens of thousands of clones, about three quarters found once; its top ten account for around 8%. With regard to this clone: The target antigen is unknown.

Study outcomes and limitations: In a later analysis, about 17,000 TCR beta sequences were associated with HLA alleles at 0.05 false discovery rate. The study labeled 170 or so TCR beta chains cytomegalovirus-associated. Indistinguishable V segments, including TRBV6-2 and TRBV6-3, were excluded.

This receptor was taken from a man aged 55 to 70 in good health and CMV-seronegative. This rearrangement joins TRBV6-1 to TRBJ1-5; TRBD1 is a possible D gene (5 bases). The sequencing sample was made of PBMCs. As DNA, the CDR3 is TGTGCCAGCAGTGCGGGACTATATAGCAATCAGCCCCAGCATTTT. It is translated as CASSAGLYSNQPQHF.